The TCR beta chain described here comes from a study of response to subunit inactivated influenza vaccine. Study-level findings and limits: Authors suggested that a seasonal influenza vaccination recruits few new T cells each time.

The germline gives CDR1 MNHNS, CDR2 SASEGT. The CDR3 length is 16 residues. V shed 5 bases and J shed 0 bases, with 14 bases lying between them. This clonotype occurred a few times. Its specificity is not known. Each CDR3 protein gets one entry after TCRdb re-called the RT-PCR reads with MiXCR. The table lists hundreds of thousands of distinct CDR3 sequences, more than 15% of them singletons. This receptor was identified in a man aged 45-60 years who received an inactivated influenza vaccine. The sequencing used PBMCs from blood, collected less than 13 days after vaccination. The rearrangement uses TRBV6-1 and TRBJ1-5, with D perhaps matching TRBD1 (6 bases). Here the CDR3 reads CASSPPTGLSNQPQHF. As DNA, the CDR3 is TGTGCCAGCAGTCCGCCGACAGGACTTAGCAATCAGCCCCAGCATTTT.